Listed below are T cell receptor beta chains from one sample, sequenced in a study of cytomegalovirus exposure and HLA in healthy donors. The protocol was immunoSEQ multiplex PCR, while the TCRdb copy is restricted to in-frame clones and leaves out a portion. The table shows 90,000 to 150,000 clones, with 15% to 17% occurring only once. Sequencing was performed on PBMCs. The receptors originated from a woman aged 18-29 years in good health and CMV-seronegative. Each CDR3 is given with its conserved first and last residue. The D gene is left open where the match is weak. Rows give clone size only sometimes, using once, few, many, or a class for an expanded clone.

TRBV4-3	TRBD1	TRBJ1-4	-	CASSQDRGDEKLFF	TGCGCCAGCAGCCAGGACAGGGGCGATGAAAAACTGTTTTTT
TRBV4-2	-	TRBJ2-1	-	CASSQDGSGPYNEQFF	TGTGCCAGCAGCCAAGATGGAAGCGGACCGTACAATGAGCAGTTCTTC
TRBV5-4	-	TRBJ2-3	few	CASFGGGTDTQYF	TGTGCCAGCTTCGGAGGGGGCACAGATACGCAGTATTTT
TRBV27	TRBD2	TRBJ2-5	few	CASSPAGEETQYF	TGTGCCAGCAGTCCAGCGGGGGAGGAGACCCAGTACTTC
TRBV18	-	TRBJ1-1	-	CASSPPGFRLGNTEAFF	TGTGCCAGCTCACCACCCGGGTTTCGCTTGGGGAACACTGAAGCTTTCTTT
TRBV5-4	-	TRBJ1-1	-	CASSYDSFTEAFF	TGTGCCAGCAGCTACGACAGTTTTACTGAAGCTTTCTTT
TRBV7-2	TRBD1	TRBJ2-7	-	CASSSSNQQGVTLYEQYF	TGTGCCAGCAGCTCCTCCAACCAACAGGGGGTGACCCTCTACGAGCAGTACTTC
TRBV5-1	TRBD2	TRBJ2-1	few	CASSLGLAAVLNNEQFF	TGCGCCAGCAGCTTGGGACTAGCGGCTGTTTTAAACAATGAGCAGTTCTTC
TRBV19	-	TRBJ2-7	few	CASSGAGPNYEQYF	TGTGCCAGTAGTGGCGCAGGTCCTAACTACGAGCAGTACTTC
TRBV5-6	-	TRBJ1-5	-	CASSLATGYNSNQPQHF	TGTGCCAGCAGCTTGGCGACAGGCTATAATAGCAATCAGCCCCAGCATTTT
TRBV5-1	TRBD2	TRBJ2-1	-	CASMGLAYNEQFF	TGCGCCAGCATGGGACTAGCCTACAATGAGCAGTTCTTC
TRBV29-1	-	TRBJ1-1	few	CSVEDLGSRTEAFF	TGCAGCGTTGAAGATTTGGGGAGCAGGACTGAAGCTTTCTTT
TRBV7-9	TRBD1	TRBJ1-3	few	CASSWTGGLSSGNTIYF	TGTGCCAGCAGCTGGACAGGGGGGCTAAGCTCTGGAAACACCATATATTTT